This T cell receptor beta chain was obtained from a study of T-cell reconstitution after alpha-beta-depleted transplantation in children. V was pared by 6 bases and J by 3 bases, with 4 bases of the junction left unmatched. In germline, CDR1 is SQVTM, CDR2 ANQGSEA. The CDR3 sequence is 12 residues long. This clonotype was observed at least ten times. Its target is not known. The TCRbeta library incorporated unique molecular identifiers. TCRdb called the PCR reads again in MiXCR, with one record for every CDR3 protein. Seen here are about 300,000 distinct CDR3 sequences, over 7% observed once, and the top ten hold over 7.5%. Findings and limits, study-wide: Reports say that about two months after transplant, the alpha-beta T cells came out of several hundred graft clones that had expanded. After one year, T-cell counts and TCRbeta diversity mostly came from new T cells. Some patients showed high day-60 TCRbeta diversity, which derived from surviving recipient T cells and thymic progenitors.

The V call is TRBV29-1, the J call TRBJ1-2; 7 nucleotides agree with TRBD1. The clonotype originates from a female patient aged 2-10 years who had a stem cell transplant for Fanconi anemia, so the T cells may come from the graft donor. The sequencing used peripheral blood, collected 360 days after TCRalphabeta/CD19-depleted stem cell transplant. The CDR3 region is CSVRDSHYGYTF. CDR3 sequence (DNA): TGCAGCGTCAGGGACAGCCACTATGGCTACACCTTC.